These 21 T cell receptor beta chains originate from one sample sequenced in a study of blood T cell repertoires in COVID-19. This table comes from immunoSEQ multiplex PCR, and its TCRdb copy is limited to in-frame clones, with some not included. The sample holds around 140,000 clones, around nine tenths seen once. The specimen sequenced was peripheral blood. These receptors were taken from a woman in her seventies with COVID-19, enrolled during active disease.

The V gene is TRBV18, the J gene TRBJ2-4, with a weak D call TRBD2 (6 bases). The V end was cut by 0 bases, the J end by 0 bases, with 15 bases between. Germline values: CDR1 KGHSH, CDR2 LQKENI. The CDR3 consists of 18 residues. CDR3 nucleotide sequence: TGTGCCAGCTCACCACCGGGACTGAACTCCCTAGCCAAAAACATTCAGTACTTC. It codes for CASSPPGLNSLAKNIQYF.

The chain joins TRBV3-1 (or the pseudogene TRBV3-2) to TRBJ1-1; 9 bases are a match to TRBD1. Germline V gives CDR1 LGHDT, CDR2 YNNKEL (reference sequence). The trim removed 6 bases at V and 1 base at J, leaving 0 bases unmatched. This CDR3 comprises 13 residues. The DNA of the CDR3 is TGTGCCAGCAGGACAGGGGGGAACACTGAAGCTTTCTTT. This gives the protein CASRTGGNTEAFF.

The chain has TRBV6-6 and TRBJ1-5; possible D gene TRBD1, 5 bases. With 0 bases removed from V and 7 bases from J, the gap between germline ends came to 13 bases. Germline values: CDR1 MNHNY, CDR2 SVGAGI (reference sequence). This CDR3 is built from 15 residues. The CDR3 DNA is TGTGCCAGCAGTTACTCGTGGGGGGAAGCCCAGCCCCAGCATTTT. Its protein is CASSYSWGEAQPQHF.

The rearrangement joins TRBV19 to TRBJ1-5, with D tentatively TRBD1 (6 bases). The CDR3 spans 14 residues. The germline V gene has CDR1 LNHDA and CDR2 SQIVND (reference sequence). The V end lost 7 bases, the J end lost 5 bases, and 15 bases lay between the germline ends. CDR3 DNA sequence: TGTGCCAGTATCCCACAGGGAAACGATCAGCCCCAGCATTTT. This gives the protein CASIPQGNDQPQHF.

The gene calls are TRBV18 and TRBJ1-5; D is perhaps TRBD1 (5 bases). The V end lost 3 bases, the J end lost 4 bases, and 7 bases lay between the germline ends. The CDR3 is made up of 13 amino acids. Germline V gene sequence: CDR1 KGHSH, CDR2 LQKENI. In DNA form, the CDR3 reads TGTGCCAGCTCACCGACAGAAAATCAGCCCCAGCATTTT. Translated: CASSPTENQPQHF. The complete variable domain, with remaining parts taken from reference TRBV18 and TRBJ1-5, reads NAGVMQNPRHLVRRRGQEARLRCSPMKGHSHVYWYRQLPEEGLKFMVYLQKENIIDESGMPKERFSAEFPKEGPSILRIQQVVRGDSAAYFCASSPTENQPQHFGDGTRLSIL.

In nucleotides, the CDR3 is TGTGCCAGCATCTCCTCGACAGGGTTATACAATGAGCAGTTCTTC. The encoded protein is CASISSTGLYNEQFF. This rearrangement joins TRBV2 to TRBJ2-1; 7 nucleotides line up with TRBD1. Germline CDR1 SNHLY, CDR2 FYNNEI. The V segment lost 7 bases and the J segment 4 bases; nucleotides outside the gene matches: 10. The CDR3 is 15 residues long. The full variable domain, rest sourced from reference TRBV2 and TRBJ2-1, is EPEVTQTPSHQVTQMGQEVILRCVPISNHLYFYWYRQILGQKVEFLVSFYNNEISEKSEIFDDQFSVERPDGSNFTLKIRSTKLEDSAMYFCASISSTGLYNEQFFGPGTRLTVL.

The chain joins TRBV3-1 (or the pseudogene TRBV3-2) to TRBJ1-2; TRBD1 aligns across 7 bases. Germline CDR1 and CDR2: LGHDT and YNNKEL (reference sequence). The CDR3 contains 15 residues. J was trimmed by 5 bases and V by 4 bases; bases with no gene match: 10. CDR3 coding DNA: TGTGCCAGCAGCCCCCGTTACAGGGGTGTTTATGGCTACACCTTC. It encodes CASSPRYRGVYGYTF.

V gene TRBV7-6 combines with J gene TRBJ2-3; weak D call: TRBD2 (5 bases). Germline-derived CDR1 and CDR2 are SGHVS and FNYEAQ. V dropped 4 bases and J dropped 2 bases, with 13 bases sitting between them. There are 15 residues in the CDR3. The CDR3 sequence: CASSSRGSYTDTQYF. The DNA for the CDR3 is TGTGCCAGCAGCTCCCGGGGTAGTTACACAGATACGCAGTATTTT.

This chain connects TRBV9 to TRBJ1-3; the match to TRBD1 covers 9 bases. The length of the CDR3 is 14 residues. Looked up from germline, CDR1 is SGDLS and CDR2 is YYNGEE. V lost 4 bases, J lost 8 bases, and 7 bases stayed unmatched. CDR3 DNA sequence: TGTGCCAGCAGCCGGACAGGGGTCGCGGACACCATATATTTT. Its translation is CASSRTGVADTIYF.

The CDR3 reads CSCTGIQETQYF. Here the CDR3 DNA reads TGCAGCTGCACGGGGATTCAAGAGACCCAGTACTTC. This sequence joins TRBV29-1 and TRBJ2-5; the D gene is possibly TRBD2 (5 bases). The length of the CDR3 is 12 residues. Germline assignment: CDR1 SQVTM and CDR2 ANQGSEA. The V end was cut by 8 bases, the J end by 2 bases, with 12 bases between. Drawing the rest from reference TRBV29-1 and TRBJ2-5, the complete variable domain is SAVISQKPSRDICQRGTSLTIQCQVDSQVTMMFWYRQQPGQSLTLIATANQGSEATYESGFVIDKFPISRPNLTFSTLTVSNMSPEDSSIYLCSCTGIQETQYFGPGTRLLVL.

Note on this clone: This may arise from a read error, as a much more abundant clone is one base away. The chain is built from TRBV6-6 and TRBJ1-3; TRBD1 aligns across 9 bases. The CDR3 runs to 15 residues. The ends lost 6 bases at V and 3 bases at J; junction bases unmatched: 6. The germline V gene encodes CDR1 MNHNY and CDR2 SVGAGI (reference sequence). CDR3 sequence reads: CASSGGQGSGNTIYF. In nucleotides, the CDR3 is TGTGCCAGCAGCGGGGGACAGGGAAGTGGAAACACCATATATTTT.

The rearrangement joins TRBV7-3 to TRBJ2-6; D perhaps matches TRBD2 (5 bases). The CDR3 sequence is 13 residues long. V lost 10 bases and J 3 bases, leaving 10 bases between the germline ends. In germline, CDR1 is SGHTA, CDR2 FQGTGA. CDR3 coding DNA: TGTGCCACCGAGGGTAGTGGGGCCAACGTCCTGACTTTC. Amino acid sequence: CATEGSGANVLTF.

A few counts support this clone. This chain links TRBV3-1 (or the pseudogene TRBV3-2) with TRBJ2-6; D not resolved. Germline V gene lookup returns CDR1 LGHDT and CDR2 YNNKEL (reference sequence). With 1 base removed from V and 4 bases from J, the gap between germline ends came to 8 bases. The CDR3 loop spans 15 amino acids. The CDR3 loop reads CASSQGRPGANVLTF. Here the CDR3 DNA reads TGTGCCAGCAGCCAAGGGCGGCCCGGGGCCAACGTCCTGACTTTC.

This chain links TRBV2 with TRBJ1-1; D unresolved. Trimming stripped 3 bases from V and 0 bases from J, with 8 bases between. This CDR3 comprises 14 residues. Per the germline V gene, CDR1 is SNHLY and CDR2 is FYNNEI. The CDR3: CASSEGNMNTEAFF. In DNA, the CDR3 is TGTGCCAGCAGTGAGGGCAACATGAACACTGAAGCTTTCTTT.

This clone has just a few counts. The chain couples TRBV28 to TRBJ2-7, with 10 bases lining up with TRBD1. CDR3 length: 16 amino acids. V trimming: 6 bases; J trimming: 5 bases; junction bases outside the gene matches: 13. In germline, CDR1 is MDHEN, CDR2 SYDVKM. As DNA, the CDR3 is TGTGCCAGCAGGAGTCCCGGGACAGGGGCGTCCCACGAGCAGTACTTC. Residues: CASRSPGTGASHEQYF.

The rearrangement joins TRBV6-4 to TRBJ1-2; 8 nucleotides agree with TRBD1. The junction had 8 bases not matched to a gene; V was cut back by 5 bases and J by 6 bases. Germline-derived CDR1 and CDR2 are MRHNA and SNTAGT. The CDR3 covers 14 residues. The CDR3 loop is CASSPSTGAHGYTF. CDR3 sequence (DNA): TGTGCCAGCAGTCCGTCGACAGGGGCTCATGGCTACACCTTC.

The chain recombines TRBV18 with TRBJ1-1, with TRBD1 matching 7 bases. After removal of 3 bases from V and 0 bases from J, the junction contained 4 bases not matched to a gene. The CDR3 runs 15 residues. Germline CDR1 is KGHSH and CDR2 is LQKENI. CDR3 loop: CASSPGQMMNTEAFF. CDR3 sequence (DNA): TGTGCCAGCTCACCGGGACAGATGATGAACACTGAAGCTTTCTTT.

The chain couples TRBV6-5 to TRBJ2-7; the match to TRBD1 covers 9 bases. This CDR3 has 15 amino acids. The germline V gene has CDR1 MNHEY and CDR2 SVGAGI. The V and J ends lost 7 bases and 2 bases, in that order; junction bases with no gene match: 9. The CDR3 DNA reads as TGTGCCAGCACCCCCGGGACAGGGACCCCCTACGAGCAGTACTTC. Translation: CASTPGTGTPYEQYF.

The CDR3 DNA reads TGTGCCAGCAGCCAATTAAGCGGGACCATGAACACTGAAGCTTTCTTT. Amino acid sequence: CASSQLSGTMNTEAFF. The chain links TRBV14 to TRBJ1-1; maybe TRBD1 (5 bases). There are 16 residues in the CDR3. Between the trimmed V and J ends, which lost 2 bases and 0 bases, there was a span of 13 bases. Germline-derived CDR1 and CDR2 are SGHDN and FVKESK.

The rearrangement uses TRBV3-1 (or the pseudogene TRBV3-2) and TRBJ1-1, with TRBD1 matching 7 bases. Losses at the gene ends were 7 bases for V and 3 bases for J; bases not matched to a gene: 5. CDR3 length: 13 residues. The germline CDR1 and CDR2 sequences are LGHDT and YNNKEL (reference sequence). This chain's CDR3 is CASTRTGYTEAFF. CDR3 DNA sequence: TGTGCCAGCACGAGGACAGGATACACTGAAGCTTTCTTT.

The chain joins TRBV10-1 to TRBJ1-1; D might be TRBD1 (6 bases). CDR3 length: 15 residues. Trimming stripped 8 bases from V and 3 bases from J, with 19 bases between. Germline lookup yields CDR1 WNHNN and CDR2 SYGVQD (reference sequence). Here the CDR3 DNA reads TGCGCCAGCGAGGGACATGATGGGAAACACACTGAAGCTTTCTTT. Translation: CASEGHDGKHTEAFF.